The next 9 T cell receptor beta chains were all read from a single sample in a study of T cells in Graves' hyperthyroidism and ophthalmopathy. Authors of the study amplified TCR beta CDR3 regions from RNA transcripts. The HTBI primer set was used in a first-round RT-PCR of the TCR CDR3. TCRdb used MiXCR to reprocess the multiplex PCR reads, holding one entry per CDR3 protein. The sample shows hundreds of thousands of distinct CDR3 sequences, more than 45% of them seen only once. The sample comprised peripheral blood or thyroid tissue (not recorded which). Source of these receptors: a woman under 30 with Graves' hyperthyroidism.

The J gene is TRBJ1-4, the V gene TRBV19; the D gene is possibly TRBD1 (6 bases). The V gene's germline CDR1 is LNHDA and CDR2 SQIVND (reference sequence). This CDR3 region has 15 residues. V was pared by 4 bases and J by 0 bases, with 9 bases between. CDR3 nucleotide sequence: TGTGCCAGTAGTACTGGACAGACAACTAATGAAAAACTGTTTTTT. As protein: CASSTGQTTNEKLFF.

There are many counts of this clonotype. CDR3 in amino acids: CSATPGTSWGETQYF. The DNA of the CDR3 is TGCAGTGCTACACCCGGGACTAGCTGGGGGGAGACCCAGTACTTC. This chain connects TRBV20-1 to TRBJ2-5; 9 nucleotides agree with TRBD2. Germline loops: CDR1 DFQATT, CDR2 SNEGSKA (reference sequence). The CDR3 is made up of 15 amino acids. J was trimmed by 5 bases and V by 4 bases; bases with no gene match: 11.

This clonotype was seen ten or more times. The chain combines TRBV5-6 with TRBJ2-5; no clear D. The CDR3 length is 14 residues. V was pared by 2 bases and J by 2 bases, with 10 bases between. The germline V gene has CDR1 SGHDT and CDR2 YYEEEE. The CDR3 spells CASSFGPDQETQYF. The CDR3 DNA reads TGTGCCAGCAGCTTTGGACCAGATCAAGAGACCCAGTACTTC.

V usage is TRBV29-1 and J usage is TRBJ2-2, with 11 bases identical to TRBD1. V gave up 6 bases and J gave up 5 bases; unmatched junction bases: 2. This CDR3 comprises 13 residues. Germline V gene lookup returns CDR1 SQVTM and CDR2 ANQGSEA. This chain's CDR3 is CSVGQGATGELFF. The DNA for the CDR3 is TGCAGCGTCGGACAGGGGGCGACCGGGGAGCTGTTTTTT.

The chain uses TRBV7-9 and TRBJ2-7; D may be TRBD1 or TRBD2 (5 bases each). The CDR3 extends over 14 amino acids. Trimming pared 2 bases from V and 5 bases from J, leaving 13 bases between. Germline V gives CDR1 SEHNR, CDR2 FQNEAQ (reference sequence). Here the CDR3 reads CASSLSGTSDEQYF. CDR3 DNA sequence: TGTGCCAGCAGCTTATCAGGGACGAGCGACGAGCAGTACTTC.

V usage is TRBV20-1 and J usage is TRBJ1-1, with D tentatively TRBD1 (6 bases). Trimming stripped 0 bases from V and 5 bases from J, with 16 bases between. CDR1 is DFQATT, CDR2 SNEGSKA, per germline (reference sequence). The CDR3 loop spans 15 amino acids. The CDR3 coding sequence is TGCAGTGCTAGAGATCCTAAGGGGGGTGGGACTGAAGCTTTCTTT. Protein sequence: CSARDPKGGGTEAFF.

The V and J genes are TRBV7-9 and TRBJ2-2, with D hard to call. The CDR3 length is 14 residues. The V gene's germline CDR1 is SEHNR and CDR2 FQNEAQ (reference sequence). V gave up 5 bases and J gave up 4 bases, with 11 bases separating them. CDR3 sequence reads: CASSERPGTGELFF. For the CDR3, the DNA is TGTGCCAGCAGCGAGCGACCGGGCACCGGGGAGCTGTTTTTT.

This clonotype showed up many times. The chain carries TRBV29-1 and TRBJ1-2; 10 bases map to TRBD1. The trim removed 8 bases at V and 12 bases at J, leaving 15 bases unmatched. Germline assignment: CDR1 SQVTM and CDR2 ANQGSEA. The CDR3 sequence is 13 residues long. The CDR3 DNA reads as TGCAGCCATCCCATCCGGACAGGGGGAGGCCACACCTTC. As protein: CSHPIRTGGGHTF.

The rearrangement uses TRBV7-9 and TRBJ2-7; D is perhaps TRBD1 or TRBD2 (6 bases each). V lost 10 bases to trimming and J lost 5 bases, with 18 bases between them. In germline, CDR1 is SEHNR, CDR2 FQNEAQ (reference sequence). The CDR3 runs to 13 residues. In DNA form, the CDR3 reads TGTGCCACAGATGGGGGGCGGGGAAACGAGCAGTACTTC. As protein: CATDGGRGNEQYF.